This T cell receptor (beta chain) was recovered during a study of T cells in Graves' hyperthyroidism and ophthalmopathy. Study-wide background: The blood sample was taken at first diagnosis, before treatment began. Study-wide results and caveats: Model output signaled ophthalmopathy a median around 6.9 months ahead of onset. By a 13 V-J model, ophthalmopathy was set apart from stable hyperthyroidism.

The source material, RNA transcripts, was used to amplify TCR beta CDR3 regions. Researchers ran a first-round RT-PCR on the TCR CDR3 using the HTBI primer set. TCRdb re-analysed the multiplex PCR reads in MiXCR, keeping a single row per CDR3 protein. The data contain nearly 750,000 distinct CDR3 sequences, approximately 36% of them seen just once; the ten biggest clones take up around 29%. Comment on this clonotype: Antigen specificity is unknown. A read error may explain this, as a much larger clone is one base away.

PBMCs were sourced from more than 9 ml fresh peripheral blood. Sequences were obtained from blood. The receptor's source is a woman in her thirties or forties with Graves' hyperthyroidism.

The CDR3 is CSARDLAGGGRATQYF. Written as DNA, the CDR3 is TGCAGTGCTAGAGATTTAGCGGGAGGCGGGAGGGCGACCCAGTACTTC. V gene TRBV20-1 combines with J gene TRBJ2-5; 10 bases are a match to TRBD2. Germline trimming cut 0 bases from V and 7 bases from J; bases unmatched to any gene: 11. The germline CDR1 and CDR2 sequences are DFQATT and SNEGSKA (reference sequence). The CDR3 sequence is 16 residues long.